These 25 T cell receptor beta chains were all obtained from the same sample, sequenced in a study of sequential checkpoint blockade in melanoma. Clones were read by immunoSEQ multiplex PCR, and TCRdb kept only the in-frame ones, dropping some. The sample has about 17,000 clones; 55% to 80% are singletons. Regarding treatment: randomized to nivolumab then ipilimumab (arm A) or the reverse (arm B). The sequencing used CD8+ T cells sorted from blood (inferred from file names), collected from a patient given nivolumab and ipilimumab in sequence. These receptors were collected from a human donor with melanoma.

V gene TRBV2 combines with J gene TRBJ1-2; a weak D match, TRBD1 (5 bases). Deletions cut 3 bases from V and 4 bases from J, with 9 bases between. This CDR3 is built from 13 residues. Germline loops: CDR1 SNHLY, CDR2 FYNNEI. In nucleotides, the CDR3 is TGTGCCAGCAGTGATGGGGGGGGCTATGGCTACACCTTC. It is translated as CASSDGGGYGYTF.

This chain links TRBV2 with TRBJ1-3; D not certain. CDR3 size: 15 residues. V was clipped by 7 bases and J by 0 bases, with 13 bases between them. Germline V lookup: CDR1 SNHLY, CDR2 FYNNEI. CDR3 in amino acids: CASNPTPSSGNTIYF. CDR3 in DNA: TGTGCCAGCAATCCGACACCCAGCTCTGGAAACACCATATATTTT. Variable domain in full (rest from reference TRBV2 and TRBJ1-3): EPEVTQTPSHQVTQMGQEVILRCVPISNHLYFYWYRQILGQKVEFLVSFYNNEISEKSEIFDDQFSVERPDGSNFTLKIRSTKLEDSAMYFCASNPTPSSGNTIYFGEGSWLTVV.

This clone was detected a few times. This chain links TRBV29-1 with TRBJ1-2; 7 nucleotides agree with TRBD1. The CDR3 is made up of 16 amino acids. J gave up 0 bases and V 0 bases, and 7 bases lay outside the gene matches. The V gene's germline CDR1 is SQVTM and CDR2 ANQGSEA. CDR3 region: CSVEDLPQGANYGYTF. The CDR3 nucleotides are TGCAGCGTTGAAGATCTTCCTCAGGGGGCTAACTATGGCTACACCTTC.

This chain links TRBV5-8 with TRBJ2-5; 8 bases agree with TRBD1. The germline V gene has CDR1 SGHTS and CDR2 YDEGEE. V was pared by 0 bases and J by 4 bases, with 5 bases of the junction left unmatched. This CDR3 region has 15 residues. The CDR3 sequence is CASSLAGGSGETQYF. In DNA, the CDR3 is TGTGCCAGCAGCTTGGCAGGGGGCTCTGGAGAGACCCAGTACTTC.

J is TRBJ2-7 and V is TRBV7-9, with TRBD1 as a possible D gene (5 bases). The ends were cut back, 5 bases at V and 1 base at J, with 18 bases in the middle. CDR3 length: 16 amino acids. Germline-derived CDR1 and CDR2 are SEHNR and FQNEAQ (reference sequence). The CDR3 reads CASSQVSDTGSYEQYF. Here the CDR3 DNA reads TGTGCCAGCAGCCAGGTCTCGGACACGGGTTCCTACGAGCAGTACTTC.

The chain combines TRBV7-9 with TRBJ2-7; D is perhaps TRBD2 (7 bases). Between the trimmed V and J ends, which lost 4 bases and 6 bases, there was a span of 16 bases. CDR3 length: 14 residues. Germline V lookup: CDR1 SEHNR, CDR2 FQNEAQ (reference sequence). The CDR3 reads CASSSLEGGGEQYF. The CDR3 DNA reads as TGTGCCAGCAGCTCCCTAGAGGGGGGGGGCGAGCAGTACTTC.

This clone showed up just once. The chain combines TRBV27 with TRBJ2-2, with 11 positions matching TRBD1. Germline CDR1 is MNHEY and CDR2 is SMNVEV (reference sequence). The CDR3 is 15 residues long. V lost 6 bases, J lost 5 bases, and 5 bases stayed unmatched. The CDR3, as DNA: TGTGCCAGCAGAGGGACAGGGGGTTTAACCGGGGAGCTGTTTTTT. It yields the protein CASRGTGGLTGELFF.

This clone was counted only a few times. The J gene is TRBJ2-7, the V gene TRBV27, with D possibly matching TRBD1 (6 bases). CDR1 is MNHEY and CDR2 is SMNVEV in the germline V gene (reference sequence). V lost 5 bases, J lost 3 bases, and 11 bases lay in between. CDR3 length: 13 amino acids. DNA for the CDR3: TGTGCCAGCAGTGCACAACAGGGCTACGAGCAGTACTTC. It encodes CASSAQQGYEQYF.

V and J are TRBV7-9 and TRBJ2-6; D gene ambiguous. This CDR3 comprises 16 residues. The germline V gene encodes CDR1 SEHNR and CDR2 FQNEAQ (reference sequence). V was cut by 5 bases and J by 1 base, with 12 bases left in between. Here the CDR3 reads CASSPGPDSGANVLTF. CDR3 sequence (DNA): TGTGCCAGCAGCCCAGGTCCCGATTCTGGGGCCAACGTCCTGACTTTC.

The chain carries TRBV7-9 and TRBJ2-7, with no clear D. Germline V gene data show CDR1 as SEHNR and CDR2 as FQNEAQ (reference sequence). This CDR3 contains 16 residues. Deletions cut 2 bases from V and 0 bases from J, with 14 bases between. CDR3 DNA sequence: TGTGCCAGCAGCTTATATCAGGCGTCGAGCTCCTACGAGCAGTACTTC. Translating it yields CASSLYQASSSYEQYF.

The genes are TRBV13 and TRBJ2-6; no definite D call. The CDR3 totals 16 residues. Germline V gives CDR1 PRHDT, CDR2 FYEKMQ (reference sequence). V was shortened by 5 bases and J by 0 bases, with 11 bases between the two germline ends. The CDR3 DNA is TGTGCCAGCAGCCTATCCCTTTACTCTGGGGCCAACGTCCTGACTTTC. The encoded protein is CASSLSLYSGANVLTF.

V and J are TRBV15 and TRBJ1-6, with 7 bases aligning to TRBD1. V gave up 5 bases and J gave up 8 bases; unmatched junction bases: 9. The CDR3 covers 15 residues. CDR1 LNHNV and CDR2 YYDKDF come from the germline V gene (reference sequence). The CDR3 reads CATSATGVGDSPLHF. In DNA form, the CDR3 reads TGTGCCACCAGCGCCACAGGGGTGGGAGATTCACCCCTCCACTTT.

This clone was seen a handful of times. One base separates it from a far larger clone, so it is likely a read error. At the DNA level, this CDR3 is encoded by other sequences in the same sample as well. The chain combines TRBV19 with TRBJ1-1; maybe TRBD1 (6 bases). Trimming shortened V by 2 bases and J by 4 bases, and 17 bases separated the two germline ends. The CDR3 sequence is 16 residues long. The germline V gene has CDR1 LNHDA and CDR2 SQIVND (reference sequence). The DNA of the CDR3 is TGTGCCAGTAGTATAATTACATGCACAGGGTCCACTGAAGCTTTCTTT. It translates to CASSIITCTGSTEAFF. Full variable domain (rest looked up from reference TRBV19 and TRBJ1-1): DGGITQSPKYLFRKEGQNVTLSCEQNLNHDAMYWYRQDPGQGLRLIYYSQIVNDFQKGDIAEGYSVSREKKESFPLTVTSAQKNPTAFYLCASSIITCTGSTEAFFGQGTRLTVV.

This sequence joins TRBV9 and TRBJ1-1; D is possibly TRBD1 (5 bases). The CDR3 covers 14 residues. Deletions cut 0 bases from V and 5 bases from J, with 11 bases between. Germline V gene lookup returns CDR1 SGDLS and CDR2 YYNGEE. The CDR3 spells CASSVGGEGTEAFF. The DNA for the CDR3 is TGTGCCAGCAGCGTAGGAGGGGAGGGGACTGAAGCTTTCTTT.

The J gene is TRBJ2-7, the V gene TRBV5-1; 9 bases line up with TRBD1. The CDR3 length is 17 residues. Germline V gene data show CDR1 as SGHRS and CDR2 as YFSETQ. V shed 4 bases and J 3 bases; nucleotides not matched to a gene: 14. The CDR3 here is CASSHGTRDRAIYEQYF. The DNA for the CDR3 is TGCGCCAGCAGCCATGGAACACGGGACAGGGCCATCTACGAGCAGTACTTC.

This clone was seen a single time. The chain recombines TRBV28 with TRBJ1-3; D uncertain. In germline, CDR1 is MDHEN, CDR2 SYDVKM. The CDR3 sequence is 14 residues long. V lost 5 bases to trimming and J lost 0 bases, with 8 bases between them. The CDR3: CASSRHVSGNTIYF. The CDR3 DNA follows: TGTGCCAGCAGTAGACACGTCTCTGGAAACACCATATATTTT.

The chain has TRBV5-6 and TRBJ2-2; D gene ambiguous. Looked up from germline, CDR1 is SGHDT and CDR2 is YYEEEE. V dropped 2 bases and J dropped 6 bases, with 5 bases sitting between them. The CDR3 consists of 12 residues. CDR3 nucleotide sequence: TGTGCCAGCAGCTTCAACTCCGGGGAGCTGTTTTTT. Translated: CASSFNSGELFF.

The chain joins TRBV14 to TRBJ2-1, with 8 bases lining up with TRBD2. Germline V gene data show CDR1 as SGHDN and CDR2 as FVKESK. The CDR3 covers 15 residues. J gave up 8 bases and V 5 bases, and 11 bases lay outside the gene matches. CDR3: CASSYSGTRLYEQFF. As DNA, the CDR3 is TGTGCCAGCAGCTACTCCGGGACTAGGCTCTATGAGCAGTTCTTC.

There are a few counts of this clone. This chain joins TRBV2 and TRBJ2-5; weak D call: TRBD2 (6 bases). The CDR3 covers 17 residues. Trimming took off 8 bases at V and 0 bases at J, with 22 bases between the two ends. CDR1 is SNHLY, CDR2 FYNNEI, per germline. CDR3: CASGGTDSHLYQETQYF. The CDR3 DNA reads TGTGCCAGCGGGGGGACCGATTCCCACCTGTACCAAGAGACCCAGTACTTC.

The rearrangement links TRBV9 to TRBJ1-3; D is unclear. Germline CDR1 is SGDLS and CDR2 is YYNGEE. V was shortened by 4 bases and J by 0 bases, with 14 bases between the two germline ends. The CDR3 sequence is 16 residues long. The CDR3: CASSPEGVTSGNTIYF. The CDR3, as DNA: TGTGCCAGCAGCCCCGAGGGAGTCACCTCTGGAAACACCATATATTTT.

This clone was seen only once. The chain joins TRBV5-6 to TRBJ1-2; TRBD1 matches at 9 bases. The length of the CDR3 is 13 residues. The V gene's germline CDR1 is SGHDT and CDR2 YYEEEE. The ends lost 0 bases at V and 10 bases at J; junction bases unmatched: 4. CDR3: CASSLDRGPDYTF. The CDR3 DNA reads as TGTGCCAGCAGCTTGGACAGGGGGCCAGACTACACCTTC.

In its sample, this clone was seen a few times. CDR3 sequence: CASSEAANQPQHF. CDR3 coding DNA: TGTGCCAGCAGTGAGGCGGCCAATCAGCCCCAGCATTTT. V gene TRBV6-4 combines with J gene TRBJ1-5; D ambiguous. This CDR3 region has 13 residues. V dropped 3 bases and J dropped 3 bases, with 6 bases sitting between them. Germline CDR1 is MRHNA and CDR2 is SNTAGT.

The rearrangement joins TRBV25-1 to TRBJ1-1; 7 nucleotides match TRBD1. CDR1 and CDR2 (germline): MGHDK, SYGVNS. This CDR3 is built from 14 residues. The junction had 4 bases not matched to a gene; V was cut back by 3 bases and J by 3 bases. The CDR3 DNA reads as TGTGCCAGCAGTGAGGGGGACAGTTACACTGAAGCTTTCTTT. Translation: CASSEGDSYTEAFF.

The DNA for the CDR3 is TGTGCCAGCAGCGTAACCGGGACACAAAGGGGCGGGGAGCTGTTTTTT. As protein: CASSVTGTQRGGELFF. V gene TRBV9 combines with J gene TRBJ2-2; possibly TRBD1 for D (6 bases). V was pared by 1 base and J by 7 bases, with 17 bases between. The CDR3 consists of 16 residues. CDR1 and CDR2 (germline): SGDLS, YYNGEE.

The V and J genes are TRBV19 and TRBJ1-2; D is possibly TRBD1 (5 bases). This CDR3 is 14 amino acids long. V was pared by 5 bases and J by 4 bases, with 14 bases between. Per the germline V gene, CDR1 is LNHDA and CDR2 is SQIVND (reference sequence). CDR3 sequence reads: CASSPTDRLYGYTF. In nucleotides, the CDR3 is TGTGCCAGTAGTCCCACCGACAGACTCTATGGCTACACCTTC.